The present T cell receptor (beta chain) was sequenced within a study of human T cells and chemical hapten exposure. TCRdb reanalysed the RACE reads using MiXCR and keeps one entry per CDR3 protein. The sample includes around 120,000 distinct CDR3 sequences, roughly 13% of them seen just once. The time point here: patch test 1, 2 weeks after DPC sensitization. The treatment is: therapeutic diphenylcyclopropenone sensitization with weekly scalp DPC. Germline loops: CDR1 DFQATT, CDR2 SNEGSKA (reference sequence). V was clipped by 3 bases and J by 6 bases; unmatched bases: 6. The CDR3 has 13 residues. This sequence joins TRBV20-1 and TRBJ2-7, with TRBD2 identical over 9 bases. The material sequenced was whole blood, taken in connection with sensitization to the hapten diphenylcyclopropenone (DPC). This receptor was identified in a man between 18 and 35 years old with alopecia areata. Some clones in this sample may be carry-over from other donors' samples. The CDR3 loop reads CSASFRGGAEQYF. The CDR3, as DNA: TGCAGTGCTAGTTTTCGCGGGGGGGCCGAGCAGTACTTC.